This section outlines one T cell receptor (beta chain) sequence together with its context. This entry belongs to a study of CXCR3-negative and CXCR3-positive naive CD8 T cells. UMI labels and 5' RACE were used to prepare the TRB cDNA libraries. TCRdb reworked the 5' RACE reads into one entry per CDR3 protein, no DNA. Listed are about 26,000 distinct CDR3 sequences; about 2.8% falls within the top ten. The CDR3 contains 16 residues. Germline CDR1 LGHDT, CDR2 YNNKEL (reference sequence). The chain couples TRBV3-1 to TRBJ2-1; TCRdb gives TRBD2 as the D gene, but with no DNA this cannot be confirmed. The receptor was isolated from a human donor in good health. Some clones in this sample may be carry-over from other donors' samples. Specimen: naive CXCR3- CD8+ T cells from blood. Subset reported: CD45RO-CCR7+CD27+CD95- naive CD8+ T cells lacking CXCR3 (TNR3-). CDR3 region: CASSQDLSGGVIRTVF.